This T cell receptor beta chain was captured by sequencing in a study of beta chain features in type 1 diabetes. Overall study results and limits: There was no resolution here of whether HLA type influences TCRB rearrangement. Moderately but significantly shorter TCRB CDR3s were found in Type 1 diabetes patients in all four CD4+ subsets. Using cDNA template may skew counts toward highly expressing activated cells.

This clone was seen many times. Its antigen is as yet unknown. Within the sample, other DNA sequences also encode this same CDR3. Sequenced material consisted of expressed TCRB transcripts (all of the isolated RNA was reverse transcribed). Read counts averaged approximately 3.5 million for samples of naive, central memory and regulatory T cells. Profiled with immunoSEQ multiplex PCR; TCRdb holds only in-frame clones, not every one. This table has 300,000 or so clones, around 8.5% appearing once. Germline values: CDR1 MNHEY, CDR2 SMNVEV (reference sequence). The CDR3 covers 15 residues. The trim removed 6 bases at V and 0 bases at J, leaving 8 bases unmatched.

The gene calls are TRBV27 and TRBJ2-7; 7 bases are shared with TRBD2. The source of this sequence is a young man with type 1 diabetes. The material sequenced was central memory CD4+ T cells from blood. The CDR3 sequence is CASSRTSASSYEQYF. In nucleotides, the CDR3 is TGTGCCAGCAGCCGTACTAGCGCTAGCTCCTACGAGCAGTACTTC.